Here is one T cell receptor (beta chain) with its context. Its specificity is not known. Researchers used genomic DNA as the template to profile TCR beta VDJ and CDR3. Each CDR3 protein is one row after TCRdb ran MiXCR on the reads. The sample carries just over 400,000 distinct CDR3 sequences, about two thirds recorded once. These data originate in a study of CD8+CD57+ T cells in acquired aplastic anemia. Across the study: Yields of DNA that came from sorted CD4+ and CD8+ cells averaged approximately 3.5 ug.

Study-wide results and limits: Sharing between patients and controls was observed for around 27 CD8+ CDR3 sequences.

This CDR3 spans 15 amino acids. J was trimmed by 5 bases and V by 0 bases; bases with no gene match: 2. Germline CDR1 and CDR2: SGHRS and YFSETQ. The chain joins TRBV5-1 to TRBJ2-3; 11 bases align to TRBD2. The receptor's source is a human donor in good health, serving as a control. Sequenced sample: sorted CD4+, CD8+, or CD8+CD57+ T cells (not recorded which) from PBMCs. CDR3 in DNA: TGCGCCAGCAGCTTGGGAGGACTAGCGGGAGATACGCAGTATTTT. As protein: CASSLGGLAGDTQYF.